A single sample is the source of the 30 T cell receptor beta chains below, sequenced in a study of shared clonotypes between healthy human individuals. TCRdb's table, derived via immunoSEQ multiplex PCR, lists solely in-frame clones and lacks some. The sample consists of about 1,900,000 clones, roughly 95% of them appearing once. In the naive CD8 group, cells lacked CD45RO and were positively selected for CCR7, so terminally differentiated effector memory CD45RA+ cells were left out. The sequenced sample was naive CD8+ T cells sorted from blood. The receptor source for this set is a man in his late teens or twenties in good health.

The rearrangement joins TRBV19 to TRBJ2-5, with 8 nucleotides matching TRBD1. Germline lookup yields CDR1 LNHDA and CDR2 SQIVND (reference sequence). The CDR3 is made up of 15 amino acids. J lost 4 bases, V lost 5 bases, and 9 bases had no gene match. CDR3 amino acids: CASSVDREGRETQYF. As DNA, the CDR3 is TGTGCCAGTAGTGTGGACAGGGAAGGTCGAGAGACCCAGTACTTC.

This clone has more than one count but fewer than ten. V usage is TRBV29-1 and J usage is TRBJ1-2, with D unresolved. Germline V gives CDR1 SQVTM, CDR2 ANQGSEA. The CDR3 contains 11 residues. V lost 7 bases, J lost 4 bases, and 10 bases lay in between. The CDR3 nucleotides read TGCAGCGGCGTCAGCCTCTATGGCTACACCTTC. Its protein is CSGVSLYGYTF.

The rearrangement joins TRBV6-1 to TRBJ2-1; D unresolved. Trimming took off 1 base at V and 3 bases at J, with 13 bases between the two ends. The CDR3 contains 16 residues. CDR1 MNHNS and CDR2 SASEGT come from the germline V gene. The CDR3 sequence is CASSEDPVVGYNEQFF. CDR3 coding DNA: TGTGCCAGCAGTGAAGACCCCGTAGTAGGCTACAATGAGCAGTTCTTC.

As for this clone: Other DNA sequences within the sample encode an identical CDR3. The CDR3 reads CASSQEGGERQPQHF. The CDR3 DNA reads as TGCGCCAGCAGCCAAGAAGGGGGGGAGAGGCAGCCCCAGCATTTT. The genes are TRBV4-1 and TRBJ1-5; weak D call: TRBD1 (6 bases). CDR3 length equals 15 residues. From germline, CDR1 is MGHRA and CDR2 YSYEKL. V shed 0 bases and J shed 7 bases, with 13 bases lying between them.

The chain couples TRBV7-2 to TRBJ1-1, with D possibly TRBD1 on 5 matching bases. Between the trimmed V and J ends, which lost 0 bases and 1 base, there was a span of 9 bases. Germline V lookup: CDR1 SGHTA, CDR2 FQGNSA. The CDR3 loop spans 15 amino acids. The CDR3 coding sequence is TGTGCCAGCAGCTTAGCGAAGACAGCGAACACTGAAGCTTTCTTT. It codes for CASSLAKTANTEAFF.

V and J are TRBV30 and TRBJ1-1; D may be TRBD1 (5 bases). Trimming cost V 0 bases and J 6 bases, with 29 bases left between them. CDR3 length: 19 amino acids. Per germline, CDR1 GTSNPN and CDR2 SVGIG (reference sequence). CDR3 coding DNA: TGTGCCTGGAGTGTAACGGACCATGCGACCTTCCGCGGGGACGCTGAAGCTTTCTTT. Translated: CAWSVTDHATFRGDAEAFF.

This clone was counted between two and nine times. V and J are TRBV2 and TRBJ1-2; 8 bases agree with TRBD1. Losses at the gene ends were 3 bases for V and 3 bases for J; bases not matched to a gene: 3. Germline lookup yields CDR1 SNHLY and CDR2 FYNNEI. There are 14 residues in the CDR3. The CDR3 coding sequence is TGTGCCAGCAGTGACCCAGGGGGCCACTATGGCTACACCTTC. Translating it yields CASSDPGGHYGYTF.

This rearrangement joins TRBV27 to TRBJ2-7; 12 bases fit TRBD2. The CDR3 extends over 14 amino acids. The germline CDR1 and CDR2 sequences are MNHEY and SMNVEV (reference sequence). V trimming: 4 bases; J trimming: 3 bases; junction bases outside the gene matches: 1. The CDR3 DNA sequence: TGTGCCAGCAGTTGGACTAGCGGGGTCTACGAGCAGTACTTC. Translated: CASSWTSGVYEQYF.

The chain couples TRBV5-4 to TRBJ1-4; no firm D call. The V gene lost 5 bases and the J gene lost 10 bases, with 12 bases spanning the gap. This CDR3 is 12 amino acids long. The germline V gene has CDR1 SGHNT and CDR2 YYREEE (reference sequence). CDR3 loop: CASRGASGKLFF. The DNA for the CDR3 is TGTGCCAGCAGGGGTGCTTCGGGAAAACTGTTTTTT.

The V and J genes are TRBV29-1 and TRBJ2-7; tentatively, D is TRBD2 (5 bases). The CDR3 runs 15 residues. The germline V and J ends were trimmed by 3 bases and 5 bases, with 20 bases remaining between them. Germline values: CDR1 SQVTM, CDR2 ANQGSEA. The chain's CDR3 is CSVDSATTAGNEQYF. The CDR3 nucleotides are TGCAGCGTTGACTCCGCGACTACGGCCGGTAACGAGCAGTACTTC.

The V gene is TRBV4-1, the J gene TRBJ2-5; D call uncertain. This CDR3 has 16 amino acids. V lost 0 bases and J 2 bases, leaving 13 bases between the germline ends. Germline values: CDR1 MGHRA, CDR2 YSYEKL. The CDR3 region has the DNA TGCGCCAGCAGCCAAGAAAGGTGGACCTTACAAGAGACCCAGTACTTC. Residues: CASSQERWTLQETQYF.

The J gene is TRBJ2-7, the V gene TRBV6-5; TRBD2 might be the D (5 bases). The CDR3 runs to 15 residues. Per germline, CDR1 MNHEY and CDR2 SVGAGI. Trimming cost V 5 bases and J 3 bases, with 17 bases left between them. DNA of the CDR3: TGTGCCAGCAGTCTCCGGGAACCAAAAGACTACGAGCAGTACTTC. Encoded protein: CASSLREPKDYEQYF.

The V and J genes are TRBV28 and TRBJ1-1, with 9 bases that match TRBD1. V was clipped by 2 bases and J by 12 bases; unmatched bases: 7. The germline V gene has CDR1 MDHEN and CDR2 SYDVKM. The CDR3 length is 13 residues. Written as DNA, the CDR3 is TGTGCCAGCAGTTTAACCGGGACAGGGTGGACTTTCTTT. Translating gives CASSLTGTGWTFF. The variable domain in full, with the rest retrieved from reference TRBV28 and TRBJ1-1, is DVKVTQSSRYLVKRTGEKVFLECVQDMDHENMFWYRQDPGLGLRLIYFSYDVKMKEKGDIPEGYSVSREKKERFSLILESASTNQTSMYLCASSLTGTGWTFFGQGTRLTVV.

This sequence joins TRBV9 and TRBJ1-2, with D possibly being TRBD1 (5 bases). V lost 0 bases and J lost 2, with 14 bases in between. CDR1 SGDLS and CDR2 YYNGEE come from the germline V gene. This CDR3 comprises 16 residues. CDR3 protein: CASSVGQGGVNYGYTF. The DNA for the CDR3 is TGTGCCAGCAGCGTAGGGCAGGGAGGAGTAAACTATGGCTACACCTTC. The entire variable domain, with the rest obtained from reference TRBV9 and TRBJ1-2, is as follows: DSGVTQTPKHLITATGQRVTLRCSPRSGDLSVYWYQQSLDQGLQFLIQYYNGEERAKGNILERFSAQQFPDLHSELNLSSLELGDSALYFCASSVGQGGVNYGYTFGSGTRLTVV.

CDR3: CSVAGQGGSDEQYF. CDR3 nucleotide sequence: TGCAGCGTTGCTGGCCAGGGTGGCTCGGACGAGCAGTACTTC. The chain carries TRBV29-1 and TRBJ2-7; D is possibly TRBD1 (5 bases). From germline, CDR1 is SQVTM and CDR2 ANQGSEA. The V end was cut by 4 bases, the J end by 5 bases, with 18 bases between. The CDR3 spans 14 residues.

The chain links TRBV6-6 to TRBJ1-2, with a weak D call TRBD1 (5 bases). CDR1 is MNHNY, CDR2 SVGAGI, per germline (reference sequence). CDR3 size: 15 residues. Trimming removed 10 bases from V and 0 bases from J, with 18 bases in between. CDR3 residues: CATLFGGSTNYGYTF. CDR3 in DNA: TGTGCCACCTTATTTGGGGGTTCGACTAACTATGGCTACACCTTC.

V is TRBV7-9 and J is TRBJ1-1, with D hard to call. V was shortened by 7 bases and J by 6 bases, with 15 bases between the two germline ends. Germline V gene lookup returns CDR1 SEHNR and CDR2 FQNEAQ (reference sequence). The CDR3 sequence is 13 residues long. CDR3 sequence reads: CASIPPVSAEAFF. The DNA of the CDR3 is TGTGCCAGCATCCCACCCGTCAGCGCTGAAGCTTTCTTT.

The gene calls are TRBV2 and TRBJ2-5; weak D call: TRBD2 (6 bases). CDR1 is SNHLY, CDR2 FYNNEI, per germline. V was trimmed by 8 bases and J by 3 bases, leaving 19 bases between them. The CDR3 covers 15 residues. DNA for the CDR3: TGTGCCAGCCGTGCGGCGGGGCTGACTAAAGAGACCCAGTACTTC. Its translation: CASRAAGLTKETQYF.

This CDR3 reads CASSEDPMGGSSYEQYF. The CDR3 DNA is TGCGCCAGCAGTGAGGACCCCATGGGCGGGAGCTCCTACGAGCAGTACTTC. V is TRBV10-1 and J is TRBJ2-7, with 7 nucleotides matching TRBD2. The CDR3 loop spans 17 amino acids. From germline, CDR1 is WNHNN and CDR2 SYGVQD (reference sequence). V shed 2 bases and J 0 bases; nucleotides not matched to a gene: 10.

This clone was observed a single time. The CDR3 bases are TGTGCCAGCAGCTTAACAGTTGGGGCCAACGTCCTGACTTTC. Residues: CASSLTVGANVLTF. This chain joins TRBV7-9 and TRBJ2-6; D gene unclear. Looked up from germline, CDR1 is SEHNR and CDR2 is FQNEAQ (reference sequence). Trimming took off 2 bases at V and 3 bases at J, with 5 bases between the two ends. There are 14 residues in the CDR3.

As to this clone: At the DNA level, this CDR3 is encoded by other sequences in the same sample as well. This rearrangement joins TRBV5-1 to TRBJ2-7; D uncertain. The CDR3 runs to 13 residues. V was trimmed by 2 bases and J by 0 bases, leaving 6 bases between them. Germline CDR1 is SGHRS and CDR2 is YFSETQ. This CDR3 reads CASSFGDSYEQYF. As DNA, the CDR3 is TGCGCCAGCAGCTTTGGGGACTCCTACGAGCAGTACTTC.

The V gene is TRBV5-1, the J gene TRBJ2-5; maybe TRBD2 (7 bases). Germline loops: CDR1 SGHRS, CDR2 YFSETQ. V was clipped by 3 bases and J by 1 base, with 13 bases between them. CDR3 size: 15 residues. CDR3 sequence (DNA): TGCGCCAGCAGCTGGGAGGGGGGGCGCCAAGAGACCCAGTACTTC. Protein product: CASSWEGGRQETQYF.

This chain links TRBV4-3 with TRBJ2-7, with 8 bases aligning to TRBD2. CDR3 length: 16 residues. Losses at the gene ends were 0 bases for V and 5 bases for J; bases not matched to a gene: 9. CDR1 and CDR2 (germline): LGHNA, YSLEER. The CDR3 nucleotides are TGCGCCAGCAGCCAAGATCGGGGGATAGCGGGAAACGAGCAGTACTTC. As protein: CASSQDRGIAGNEQYF.

The sample holds one count of this clone. The chain combines TRBV28 with TRBJ2-1, with D maybe TRBD1 (6 bases). Germline V gene data show CDR1 as MDHEN and CDR2 as SYDVKM. This CDR3 spans 13 amino acids. Trimming left V 3 bases short and J 5 bases short, with 8 bases between. The chain's CDR3 is CASSLDSNNEQFF. CDR3 DNA sequence: TGTGCCAGCAGTTTGGACAGTAACAATGAGCAGTTCTTC.

This clone was detected only once. The CDR3 nucleotides read TGTGCCAGCAGTTCGAACTCAGGGGAAGGGGATCAGCCCCAGCATTTT. Its translation is CASSSNSGEGDQPQHF. The chain carries TRBV6-4 and TRBJ1-5; D perhaps matches TRBD1 (6 bases). Looked up from germline, CDR1 is MRHNA and CDR2 is SNTAGT. V was shortened by 5 bases and J by 5 bases, with 19 bases between the two germline ends. The CDR3 runs to 16 residues.

The rearrangement uses TRBV4-1 and TRBJ1-6; a possible D gene is TRBD1 (6 bases). V lost 0 bases, J lost 8 bases, and 8 bases lay in between. CDR3 size: 14 residues. From germline, CDR1 is MGHRA and CDR2 YSYEKL. CDR3 amino acids: CASSQEGGDSPLHF. The CDR3 region has the DNA TGCGCCAGCAGCCAAGAAGGGGGGGATTCACCCCTCCACTTT.

This sequence joins TRBV25-1 and TRBJ1-2, with D perhaps matching TRBD1 (6 bases). Germline CDR1 reads MGHDK; CDR2 reads SYGVNS. The CDR3 extends over 13 amino acids. V lost 5 bases and J 6 bases, leaving 13 bases between the germline ends. The CDR3 DNA follows: TGTGCCAGCAGTCAACAGGGCTATGATGGCTACACCTTC. Its translation: CASSQQGYDGYTF.

The rearrangement uses TRBV29-1 and TRBJ2-3, with D maybe TRBD1 (6 bases). The germline V gene has CDR1 SQVTM and CDR2 ANQGSEA. CDR3 size: 14 residues. V lost 4 bases and J lost 0, with 11 bases in between. The CDR3 nucleotides are TGCAGCGTTGCAGGGGAAGACAGCACAGATACGCAGTATTTT. This encodes CSVAGEDSTDTQYF.

This clone came up once. The chain combines TRBV6-5 with TRBJ2-1; 7 bases agree with TRBD1. CDR3 length equals 13 residues. The germline CDR1 and CDR2 sequences are MNHEY and SVGAGI. The J segment lost 9 bases and the V segment lost 4 bases, leaving 6 bases of the junction unmatched. The CDR3 DNA follows: TGTGCCAGCAGTTTAGGACAGGTCAGTGAGCAGTTCTTC. Its translation is CASSLGQVSEQFF.

This chain links TRBV19 with TRBJ2-5, with D possibly matching TRBD2 (5 bases). The CDR3 runs to 14 residues. Trimming took 3 bases from V and 0 from J, leaving 8 bases between them. Looked up from germline, CDR1 is LNHDA and CDR2 is SQIVND (reference sequence). Here the CDR3 DNA reads TGTGCCAGTAGTATTAGCGACTACCAAGAGACCCAGTACTTC. Translating it yields CASSISDYQETQYF.